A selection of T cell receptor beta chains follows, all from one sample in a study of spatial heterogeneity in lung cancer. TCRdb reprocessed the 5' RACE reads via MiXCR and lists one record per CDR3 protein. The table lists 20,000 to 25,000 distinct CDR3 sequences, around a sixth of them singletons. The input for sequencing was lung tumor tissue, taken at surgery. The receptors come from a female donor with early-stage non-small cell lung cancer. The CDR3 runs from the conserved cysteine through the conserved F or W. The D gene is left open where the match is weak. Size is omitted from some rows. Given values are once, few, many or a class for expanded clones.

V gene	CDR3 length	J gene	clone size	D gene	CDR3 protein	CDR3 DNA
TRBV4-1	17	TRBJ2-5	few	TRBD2	CASSQGRRGSLGETQYF	TGCGCCAGCAGCCAAGGGAGGCGCGGGAGTCTCGGGGAGACCCAGTACTTC
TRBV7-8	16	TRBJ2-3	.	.	CASSLGGVKGTDTQYF	TGTGCCAGCAGCTTAGGGGGGGTAAAGGGGACAGATACGCAGTATTTT
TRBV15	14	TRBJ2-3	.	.	CATSKGSSTDTQYF	TGTGCCACCAGCAAGGGCAGTAGCACAGATACGCAGTATTTT
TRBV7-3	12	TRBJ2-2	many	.	CASSLNSGELFF	TGTGCCAGCAGCTTAAACAGCGGGGAGCTGTTTTTT
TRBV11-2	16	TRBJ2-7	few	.	CASSLGGTAISYEQYF	TGTGCCAGCAGCTTAGGGGGGACGGCTATCTCCTACGAGCAGTACTTC
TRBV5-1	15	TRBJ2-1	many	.	CASSLGAKGVGEQFF	TGCGCCAGCAGCTTGGGAGCCAAGGGGGTGGGTGAGCAGTTCTTC
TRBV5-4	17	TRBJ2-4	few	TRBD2	CASSLVLAGVSKNIQYF	TGTGCCAGCAGCTTGGTCCTAGCGGGAGTCAGCAAAAACATTCAGTACTTC
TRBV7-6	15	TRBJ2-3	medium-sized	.	CASSLRTDRTDTQYF	TGTGCCAGCAGCTTACGGACAGACCGAACAGATACGCAGTATTTT
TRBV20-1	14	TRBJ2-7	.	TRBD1	CSASGQGASYEQYF	TGCAGTGCTAGTGGTCAGGGGGCCTCCTACGAGCAGTACTTC
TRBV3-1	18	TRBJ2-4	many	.	CASSQGPPVGLAKNIQYF	TGTGCCAGCAGCCAAGGCCCCCCCGTGGGACTAGCCAAAAACATTCAGTACTTC
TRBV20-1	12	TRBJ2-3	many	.	CSARPDTDTQYF	TGCAGTGCTAGACCAGATACAGATACGCAGTATTTT
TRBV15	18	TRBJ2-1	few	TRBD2	CATSRFLTSGSSYNEQFF	TGTGCCACCAGCAGATTCCTGACTAGCGGGAGCTCCTACAATGAGCAGTTCTTC
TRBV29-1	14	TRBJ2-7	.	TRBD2	CSVKSLAGRNEQYF	TGCAGCGTTAAATCGCTAGCGGGAAGGAACGAGCAGTACTTC
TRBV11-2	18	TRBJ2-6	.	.	CASSLAPTATSGANVLTF	TGTGCCAGCAGCTTGGCCCCGACAGCTACCTCTGGGGCCAACGTCCTGACTTTC
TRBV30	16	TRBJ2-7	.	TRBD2	CAWKGYGLAGKREQYF	TGTGCCTGGAAGGGTTATGGTCTAGCGGGTAAGAGGGAGCAGTACTTC
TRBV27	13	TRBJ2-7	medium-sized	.	CASSSINSYEQYF	TGTGCCAGCAGTTCAATAAACTCCTACGAGCAGTACTTC
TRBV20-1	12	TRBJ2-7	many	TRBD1	CSARTGPTRQYF	TGCAGTGCCAGGACAGGCCCTACGAGGCAGTACTTC
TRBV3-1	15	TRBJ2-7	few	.	CASSQGLVVPGEQYF	TGTGCCAGCAGCCAGGGGCTGGTTGTACCGGGGGAGCAGTACTTC
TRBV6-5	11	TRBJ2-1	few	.	CASSSDTVQFF	TGTGCCAGCAGTTCAGATACTGTCCAGTTCTTC
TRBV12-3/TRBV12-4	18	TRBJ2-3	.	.	CASSAYMGIPSSTDTQYF	TGTGCCAGCAGCGCGTACATGGGGATCCCCTCTAGCACAGATACGCAGTATTTT
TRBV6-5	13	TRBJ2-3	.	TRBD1	CASSETGGGTQYF	TGTGCCAGCTCCGAGACAGGGGGCGGTACGCAGTATTTT
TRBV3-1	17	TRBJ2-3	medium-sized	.	CASSQEGGGPVTDTQYF	TGTGCCAGCAGCCAAGAGGGGGGGGGGCCAGTCACAGATACGCAGTATTTT
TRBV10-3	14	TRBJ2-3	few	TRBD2	CAILLAGGADTQYF	TGTGCCATCCTGCTAGCGGGAGGGGCAGATACGCAGTATTTT
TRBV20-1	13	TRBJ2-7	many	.	CSATGTASYEQYF	TGCAGTGCTACCGGGACTGCTTCCTACGAGCAGTACTTC
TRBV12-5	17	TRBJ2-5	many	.	CASGLVQLGPPQETQYF	TGTGCTAGTGGTTTGGTACAGTTGGGACCCCCCCAAGAGACCCAGTACTTC
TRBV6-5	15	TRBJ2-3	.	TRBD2	CASRRGGGAGDTQYF	TGTGCCAGCCGACGTGGCGGGGGGGCTGGAGATACGCAGTATTTT
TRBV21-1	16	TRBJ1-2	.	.	CASSELRDPNPYGYTF	TGTGCCAGCAGCGAATTACGCGACCCGAACCCCTATGGCTACACCTTC
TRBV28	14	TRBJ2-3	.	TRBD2	CASRLAGHSDTQYF	TGTGCCAGCAGGCTAGCGGGGCATTCAGATACGCAGTATTTT
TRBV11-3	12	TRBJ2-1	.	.	CASSFTSREQFF	TGTGCCAGCAGCTTTACATCTCGTGAGCAGTTCTTC
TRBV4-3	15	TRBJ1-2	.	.	CASSQGETANYGYTF	TGCGCCAGCAGCCAAGGGGAGACGGCTAACTATGGCTACACCTTC
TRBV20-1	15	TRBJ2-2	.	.	CSAAGDIRGTGELFF	TGCAGTGCGGCCGGGGACATTCGGGGCACCGGGGAGCTGTTTTTT
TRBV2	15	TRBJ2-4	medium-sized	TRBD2	CASSYPTSGKNIQYF	TGTGCCAGCAGTTACCCGACTAGCGGCAAAAACATTCAGTACTTC
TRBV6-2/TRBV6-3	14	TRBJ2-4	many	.	CASSPRGAGNIQYF	TGTGCCAGCAGTCCGCGAGGGGCCGGAAACATTCAGTACTTC
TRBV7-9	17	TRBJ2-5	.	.	CASSLPPSTGDGETQYF	TGTGCCAGCAGCTTACCCCCCTCTACCGGGGACGGAGAGACCCAGTACTTC
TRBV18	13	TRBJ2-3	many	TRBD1	CASRDSSTDTQYF	TGTGCCAGCCGGGACAGCAGCACAGATACGCAGTATTTT
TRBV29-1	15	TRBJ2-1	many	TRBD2	CSIGMAGGRSGEQFF	TGCAGCATTGGGATGGCGGGAGGGCGAAGCGGTGAGCAGTTCTTC
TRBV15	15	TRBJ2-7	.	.	CATSRDGQGYYEQYF	TGTGCCACCAGCAGAGATGGCCAGGGCTACTACGAGCAGTACTTC
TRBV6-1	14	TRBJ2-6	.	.	CASSGTAGANVLTF	TGTGCCAGCAGTGGGACAGCTGGGGCCAACGTCCTGACTTTC
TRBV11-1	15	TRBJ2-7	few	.	CASSPVWGATYEQYF	TGTGCCAGCAGCCCCGTATGGGGGGCCACCTACGAGCAGTACTTC
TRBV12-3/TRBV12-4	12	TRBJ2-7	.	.	CASSPRSNEQYF	TGTGCCAGCAGTCCCCGGTCCAACGAGCAGTACTTC
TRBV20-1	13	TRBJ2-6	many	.	CSAPSSGANVLTF	TGCAGTGCGCCGTCCTCTGGGGCCAACGTCCTGACTTTC
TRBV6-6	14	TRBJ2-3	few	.	CASSIGGNTDTQYF	TGTGCCAGCAGCATTGGGGGGAACACAGATACGCAGTATTTT
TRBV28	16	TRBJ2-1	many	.	CASILRGRGPYNEQFF	TGTGCCAGCATCTTAAGGGGACGGGGACCTTACAATGAGCAGTTCTTC
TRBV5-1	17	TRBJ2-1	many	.	CASSLDFAGYSYNEQFF	TGCGCCAGCAGCTTGGACTTCGCGGGCTACTCCTACAATGAGCAGTTCTTC
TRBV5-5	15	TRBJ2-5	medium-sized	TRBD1	CASSLRQGLLETQYF	TGTGCCAGCAGCTTGAGACAGGGGTTATTAGAGACCCAGTACTTC
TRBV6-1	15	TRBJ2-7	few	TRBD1	CASTDQGTGRNEQYF	TGTGCCAGCACCGACCAAGGGACAGGGAGAAACGAGCAGTACTTC
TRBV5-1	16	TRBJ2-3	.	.	CASSLPGNQRTDTQYF	TGCGCCAGCAGCCTGCCCGGGAATCAGCGCACAGATACGCAGTATTTT
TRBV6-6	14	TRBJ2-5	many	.	CASSTLDPRETQYF	TGTGCCAGCAGTACCCTGGACCCTAGGGAGACCCAGTACTTC
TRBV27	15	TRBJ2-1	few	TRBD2	CASRSLAGVGNEQFF	TGTGCCAGCAGATCCCTAGCGGGAGTGGGAAATGAGCAGTTCTTC
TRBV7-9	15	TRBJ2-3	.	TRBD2	CASRPTSGLLDTQYF	TGTGCCAGCAGACCCACTAGCGGGCTCCTCGATACGCAGTATTTT
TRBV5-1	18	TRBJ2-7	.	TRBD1	CASSLRGTGPWSSYEQYF	TGCGCCAGCAGCTTGCGGGGGACAGGGCCATGGAGCTCCTACGAGCAGTACTTC
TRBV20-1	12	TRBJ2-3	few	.	CSARTSTDTQYF	TGCAGTGCTAGGACTAGCACAGATACGCAGTATTTT
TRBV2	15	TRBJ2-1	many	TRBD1	CASSEEGDRGDEQFF	TGTGCCAGCAGTGAAGAGGGGGACAGGGGTGATGAGCAGTTCTTC